This T cell receptor (beta chain) is from a study of shared clonotypes between healthy human individuals. Study details: The cohort comprised two women and a few men. Their ages spanned 18 to 49 years. Each donor's CD8 memory used one plate, CD8 naive two, each CD4 subset three.

With respect to this clone: Its antigen is as yet unknown.

Notes on the study in general: Read depth was anticipated to influence clonotype sharing among donors.

The table came from immunoSEQ multiplex PCR; TCRdb's copy has only in-frame clones and leaves some out. Here the sample spans roughly 1,100,000 clones, around 75% being singletons. V lost 7 bases and J 4 bases, leaving 18 bases between the germline ends. CDR3 length: 14 amino acids. Germline V gene lookup returns CDR1 SQVTM and CDR2 ANQGSEA. The split of CD4+ cells yielded CD45RA+ naive and CD45RA-negative memory subsets. This receptor was obtained from a man between 18 and 35 years old in good health. The sample taken for sequencing was memory CD4+ T cells sorted from blood. Subset reported: CD45RA-negative fraction. The chain has TRBV29-1 and TRBJ2-3; D is possibly TRBD2 (6 bases). CDR3 residues: CSAVSGSISDTQYF. DNA of the CDR3: TGCAGCGCCGTAAGCGGGTCAATATCAGATACGCAGTATTTT.